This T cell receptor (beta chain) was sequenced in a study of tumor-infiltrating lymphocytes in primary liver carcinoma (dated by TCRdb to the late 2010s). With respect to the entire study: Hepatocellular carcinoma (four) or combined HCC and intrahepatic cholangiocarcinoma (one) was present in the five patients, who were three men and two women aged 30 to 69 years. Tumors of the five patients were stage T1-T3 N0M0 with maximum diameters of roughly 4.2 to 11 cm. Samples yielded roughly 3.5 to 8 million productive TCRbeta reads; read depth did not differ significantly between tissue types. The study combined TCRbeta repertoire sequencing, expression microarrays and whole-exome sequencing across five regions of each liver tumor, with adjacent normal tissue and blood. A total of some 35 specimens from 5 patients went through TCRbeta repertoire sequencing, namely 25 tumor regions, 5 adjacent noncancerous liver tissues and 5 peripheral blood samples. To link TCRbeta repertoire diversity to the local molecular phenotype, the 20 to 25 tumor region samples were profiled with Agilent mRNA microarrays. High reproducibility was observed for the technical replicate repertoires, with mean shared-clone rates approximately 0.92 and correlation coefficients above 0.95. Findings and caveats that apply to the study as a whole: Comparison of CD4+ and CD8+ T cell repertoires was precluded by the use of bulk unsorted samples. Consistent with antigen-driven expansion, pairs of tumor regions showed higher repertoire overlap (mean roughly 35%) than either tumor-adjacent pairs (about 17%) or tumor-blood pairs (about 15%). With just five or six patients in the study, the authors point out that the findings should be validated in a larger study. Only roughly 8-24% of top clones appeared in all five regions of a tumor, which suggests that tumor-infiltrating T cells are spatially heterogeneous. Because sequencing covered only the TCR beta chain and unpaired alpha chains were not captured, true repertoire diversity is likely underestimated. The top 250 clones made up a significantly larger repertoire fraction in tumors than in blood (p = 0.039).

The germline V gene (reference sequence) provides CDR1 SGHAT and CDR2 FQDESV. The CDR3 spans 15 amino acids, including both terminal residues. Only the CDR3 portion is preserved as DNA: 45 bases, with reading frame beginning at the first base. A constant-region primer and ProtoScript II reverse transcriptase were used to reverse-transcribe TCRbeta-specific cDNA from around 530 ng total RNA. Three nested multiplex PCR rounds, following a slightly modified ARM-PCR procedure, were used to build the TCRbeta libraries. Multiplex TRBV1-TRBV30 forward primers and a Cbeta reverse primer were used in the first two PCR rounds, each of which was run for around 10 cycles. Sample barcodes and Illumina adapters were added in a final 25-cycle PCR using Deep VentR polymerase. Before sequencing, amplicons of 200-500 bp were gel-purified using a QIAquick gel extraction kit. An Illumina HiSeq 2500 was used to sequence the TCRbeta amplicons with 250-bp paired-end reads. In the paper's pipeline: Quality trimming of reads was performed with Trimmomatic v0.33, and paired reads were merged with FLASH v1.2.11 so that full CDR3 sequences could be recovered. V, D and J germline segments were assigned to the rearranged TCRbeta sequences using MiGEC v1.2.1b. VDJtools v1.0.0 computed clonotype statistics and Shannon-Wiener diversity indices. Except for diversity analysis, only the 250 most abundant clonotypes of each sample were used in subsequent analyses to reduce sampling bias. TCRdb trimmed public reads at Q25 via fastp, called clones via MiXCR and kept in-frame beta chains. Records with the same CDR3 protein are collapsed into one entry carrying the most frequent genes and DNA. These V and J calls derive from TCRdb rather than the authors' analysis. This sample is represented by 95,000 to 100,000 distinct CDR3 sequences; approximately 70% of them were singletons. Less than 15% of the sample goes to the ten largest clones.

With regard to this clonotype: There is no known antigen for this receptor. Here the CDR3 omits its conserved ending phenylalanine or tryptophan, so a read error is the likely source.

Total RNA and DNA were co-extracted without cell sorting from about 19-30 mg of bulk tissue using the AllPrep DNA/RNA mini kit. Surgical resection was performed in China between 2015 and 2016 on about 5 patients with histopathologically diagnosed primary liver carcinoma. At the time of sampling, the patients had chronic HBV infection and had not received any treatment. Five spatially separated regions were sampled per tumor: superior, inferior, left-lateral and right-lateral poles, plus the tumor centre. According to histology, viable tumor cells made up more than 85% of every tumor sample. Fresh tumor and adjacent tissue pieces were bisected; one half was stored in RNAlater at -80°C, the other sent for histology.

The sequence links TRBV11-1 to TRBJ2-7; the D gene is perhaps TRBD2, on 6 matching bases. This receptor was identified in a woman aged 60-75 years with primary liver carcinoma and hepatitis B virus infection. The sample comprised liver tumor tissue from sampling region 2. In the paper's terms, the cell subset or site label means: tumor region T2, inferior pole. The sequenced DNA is TGTGCCTGCAGCTGTGGCGGGACGAGGACCTACGAGCAGTACCTC. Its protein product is CACSCGGTRTYEQYL.